In its sample, the clone carrying this T cell receptor beta chain was seen a few times. Time point of the sample: peripheral blood 6 weeks after treatment start. The entry originates in a study of PD-L1 blockade in urothelial cancer. Germline V gene sequence: CDR1 SEHNR, CDR2 FQNEAQ (reference sequence). V was clipped by 6 bases and J by 8 bases; unmatched bases: 7. There are 14 residues in the CDR3. The protocol was immunoSEQ multiplex PCR, while the TCRdb copy is restricted to in-frame clones and leaves out a portion. The data contain some 41,000 clones, under 90% of them singletons. This TCR was sampled from a man aged 60 to 75 with urothelial cancer. The chain employs TRBV7-9 and TRBJ2-1; 10 bases are a match to TRBD1. Sequences were derived from PBMCs, sampled around atezolizumab (anti-PD-L1) treatment. In DNA, the CDR3 is TGTGCCAGCAGGCCGGGACAGGGGAGCGATGAGCAGTTCTTC. Translating gives CASRPGQGSDEQFF.